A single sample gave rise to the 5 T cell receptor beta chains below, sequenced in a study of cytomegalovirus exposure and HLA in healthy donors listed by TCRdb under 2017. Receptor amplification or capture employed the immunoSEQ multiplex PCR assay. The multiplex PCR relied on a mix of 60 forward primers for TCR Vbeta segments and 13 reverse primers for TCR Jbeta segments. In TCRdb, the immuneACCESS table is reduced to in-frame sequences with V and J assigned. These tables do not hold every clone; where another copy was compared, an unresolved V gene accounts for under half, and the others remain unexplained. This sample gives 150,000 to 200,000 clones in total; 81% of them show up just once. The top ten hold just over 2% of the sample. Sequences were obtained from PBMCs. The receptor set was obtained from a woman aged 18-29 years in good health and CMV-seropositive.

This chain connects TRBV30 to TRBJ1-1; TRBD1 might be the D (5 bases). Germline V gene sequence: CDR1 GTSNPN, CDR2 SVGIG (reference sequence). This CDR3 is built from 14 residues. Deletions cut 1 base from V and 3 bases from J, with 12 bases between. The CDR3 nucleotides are TGTGCCTGGAGTGGTTCGGGGGGGGACACTGAAGCTTTCTTT. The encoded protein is CAWSGSGGDTEAFF.

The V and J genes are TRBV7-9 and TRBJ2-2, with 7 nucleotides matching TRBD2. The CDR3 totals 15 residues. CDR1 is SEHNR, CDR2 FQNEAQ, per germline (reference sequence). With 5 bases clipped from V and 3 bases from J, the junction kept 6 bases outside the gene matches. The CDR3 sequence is CASSQAGLDTGELFF. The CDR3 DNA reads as TGTGCCAGCAGCCAAGCGGGACTCGACACCGGGGAGCTGTTTTTT.

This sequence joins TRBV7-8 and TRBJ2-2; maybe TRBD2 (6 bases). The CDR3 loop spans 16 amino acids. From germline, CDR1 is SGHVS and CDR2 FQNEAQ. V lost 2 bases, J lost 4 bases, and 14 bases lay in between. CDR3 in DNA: TGTGCCAGCAGCTTATGGGCGGGGCGGGTCACCGGGGAGCTGTTTTTT. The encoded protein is CASSLWAGRVTGELFF. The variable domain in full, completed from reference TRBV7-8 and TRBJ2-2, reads GAGVSQSPRYKVAKRGQDVALRCDPISGHVSLFWYQQALGQGPEFLTYFQNEAQLDKSGLPSDRFFAERPEGSVSTLKIQRTQQEDSAVYLCASSLWAGRVTGELFFGEGSRLTVL.

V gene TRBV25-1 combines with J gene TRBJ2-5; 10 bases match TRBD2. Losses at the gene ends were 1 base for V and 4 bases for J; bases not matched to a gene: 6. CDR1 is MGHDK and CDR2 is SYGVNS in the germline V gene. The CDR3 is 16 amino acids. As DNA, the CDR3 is TGTGCCAGCAGTGAATTGCCAGCGGGGGGGCTAGAGACCCAGTACTTC. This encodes CASSELPAGGLETQYF.

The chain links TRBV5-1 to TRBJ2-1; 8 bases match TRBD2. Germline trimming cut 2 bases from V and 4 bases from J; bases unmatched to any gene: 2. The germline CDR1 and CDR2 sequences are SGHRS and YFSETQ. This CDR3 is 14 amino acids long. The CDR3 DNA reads TGCGCCAGCAGCTTAAGCGGGAGATACAATGAGCAGTTCTTC. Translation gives CASSLSGRYNEQFF.